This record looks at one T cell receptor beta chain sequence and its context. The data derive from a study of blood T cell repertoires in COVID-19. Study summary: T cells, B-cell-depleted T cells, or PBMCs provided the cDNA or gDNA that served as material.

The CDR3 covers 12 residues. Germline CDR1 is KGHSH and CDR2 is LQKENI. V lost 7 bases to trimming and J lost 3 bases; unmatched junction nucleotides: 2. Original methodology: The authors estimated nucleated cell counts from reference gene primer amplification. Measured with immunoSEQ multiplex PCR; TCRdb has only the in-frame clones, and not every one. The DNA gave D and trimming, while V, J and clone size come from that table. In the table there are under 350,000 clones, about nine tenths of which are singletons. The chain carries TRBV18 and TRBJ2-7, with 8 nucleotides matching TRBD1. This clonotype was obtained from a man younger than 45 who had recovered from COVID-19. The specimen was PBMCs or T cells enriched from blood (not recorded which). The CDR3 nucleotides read TGTGCCAGCTTAGGGACAGGCTACGAGCAGTACTTC. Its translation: CASLGTGYEQYF.